The text below deals with one T cell receptor (beta chain). The sample belongs to a study of response to subunit inactivated influenza vaccine. Via MiXCR, TCRdb re-called the RT-PCR reads, giving one row per CDR3 protein. The sample includes some 570,000 distinct CDR3 sequences, approximately 10% of them seen just once. J lost 5 bases, V lost 5 bases, and 4 bases had no gene match. The CDR3 extends over 14 amino acids. Looked up from germline, CDR1 is MNHNS and CDR2 is SASEGT. These same data were also listed under a study on T cells expressing NK-cell markers. This second study notes: With UMIs, 5'RACE template switching was used to make TCR beta cDNA. Sorted CD3+CD56+NKG2C+, CD3+CD56+NKG2C- and CD3+CD56-NKG2C+ T cells provided the TCR beta repertoires. Dominant NKG2C+ clonotype frequencies of roughly 1.0-7.5% of CD8+ T cells were measured in over five donors.

The input for sequencing was PBMCs from blood, taken on the day of vaccination. The clonotype was recovered from a man aged 50-60 years who received an inactivated influenza vaccine. The chain carries TRBV6-1 and TRBJ2-2, with 8 bases fitting TRBD2. CDR3 sequence reads: CASSPGLETGELFF. As DNA, the CDR3 is TGTGCCAGCAGTCCGGGACTAGAGACCGGGGAGCTGTTTTTT.